Below, 2 T cell receptor beta chains from the same sample are listed, as sequenced in a study of PD-L1 blockade in urothelial cancer. Described time point: pretreatment peripheral blood. The protocol was immunoSEQ multiplex PCR, while the TCRdb copy is restricted to in-frame clones and leaves out a portion. The table has more than 55,000 clones, more than 80% seen once. The sample in question was PBMCs, obtained around atezolizumab (anti-PD-L1) treatment. Receptors were obtained from a man in his 70s with urothelial cancer.

The V gene is TRBV28, the J gene TRBJ2-5; a possible D gene is TRBD1 (6 bases). Germline V gene data show CDR1 as MDHEN and CDR2 as SYDVKM. The CDR3 contains 15 residues. The V end lost 6 bases, the J end lost 4 bases, and 18 bases lay between the germline ends. The CDR3 region is CASRKGQISRETQYF. The CDR3 bases are TGTGCCAGCAGGAAAGGACAGATCTCTCGAGAGACCCAGTACTTC.

CDR3: CASTKECTGGSCTGELFF. The CDR3 nucleotides are TGTGCCAGCACCAAGGAATGCACAGGGGGCAGTTGCACCGGGGAGCTGTTTTTT. The chain employs TRBV21-1 and TRBJ2-2; TRBD1, the D gene given by the table, was not confirmed from the DNA. TRBV21-1 is annotated as a pseudogene. This CDR3 spans 18 amino acids.